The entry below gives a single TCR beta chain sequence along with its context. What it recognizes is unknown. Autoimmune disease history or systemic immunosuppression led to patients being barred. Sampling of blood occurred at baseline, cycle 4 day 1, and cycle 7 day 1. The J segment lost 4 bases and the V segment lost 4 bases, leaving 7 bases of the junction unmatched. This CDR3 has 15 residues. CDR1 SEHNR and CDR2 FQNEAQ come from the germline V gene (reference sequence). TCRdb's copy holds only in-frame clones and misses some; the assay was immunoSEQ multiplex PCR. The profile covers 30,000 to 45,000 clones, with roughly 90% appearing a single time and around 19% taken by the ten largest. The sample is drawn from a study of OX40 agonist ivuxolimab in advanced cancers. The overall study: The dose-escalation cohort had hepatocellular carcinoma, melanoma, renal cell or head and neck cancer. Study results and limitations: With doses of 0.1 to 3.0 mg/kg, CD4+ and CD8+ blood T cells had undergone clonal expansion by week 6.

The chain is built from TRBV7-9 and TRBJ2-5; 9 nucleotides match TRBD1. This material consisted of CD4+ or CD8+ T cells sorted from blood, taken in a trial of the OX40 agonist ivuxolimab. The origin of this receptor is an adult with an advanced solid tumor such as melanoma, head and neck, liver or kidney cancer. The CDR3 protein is CASSSGQGWGETQYF. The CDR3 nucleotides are TGTGCCAGCAGCTCGGGACAGGGATGGGGAGAGACCCAGTACTTC.